This record looks at one T cell receptor beta chain sequence and its context. Patients with Susac syndrome fulfilled recently defined diagnostic criteria for definite or probable disease. Negative isolation was applied to CD8+ and CD4+ T cells, and FACS enrichment was applied to TEMRA cells. CDR3 length: 14 residues. CDR1 and CDR2 (germline): SNHLY, FYNNEI. J gave up 2 bases and V 6 bases, and 3 bases lay outside the gene matches. Random-hexamer reverse transcription was applied to about 0.5 to 1 ug RNA. TCRdb reanalysed the immunoSEQ multiplex PCR reads using MiXCR and keeps one entry per CDR3 protein. The sample holds some 180,000 distinct CDR3 sequences, just under 95% seen once. These data are taken from a study of CD8 T cells in Susac syndrome.

J is TRBJ2-3 and V is TRBV2; 9 bases map to TRBD2. The source material was CD4+ T cells from PBMCs. This clonotype was obtained from a human donor with Susac syndrome. CDR3 sequence (DNA): TGTGCCAGCAGGGAGCGGGGGGCCACAGATACGCAGTATTTT. It yields the protein CASRERGATDTQYF.